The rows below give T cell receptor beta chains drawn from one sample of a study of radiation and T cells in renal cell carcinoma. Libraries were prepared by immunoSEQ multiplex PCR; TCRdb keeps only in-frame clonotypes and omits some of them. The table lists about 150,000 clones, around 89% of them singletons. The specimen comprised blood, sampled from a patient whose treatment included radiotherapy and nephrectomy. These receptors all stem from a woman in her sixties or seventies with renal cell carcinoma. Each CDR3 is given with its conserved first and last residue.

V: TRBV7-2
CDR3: CASSLGVGNTIYF

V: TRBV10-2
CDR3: CASTPGSTEAFF

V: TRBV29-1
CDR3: CSVFVSEAFF

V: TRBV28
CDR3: CASCGGGNTGELFF

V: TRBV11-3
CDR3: CASTLTSGPTYEQYF

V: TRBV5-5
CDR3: CASSFSSYEQYF

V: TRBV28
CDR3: CASTPYGGVRSYEQYF

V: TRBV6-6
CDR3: CASIRQPGAGELFF

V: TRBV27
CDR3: CASSLLGDQPQHF

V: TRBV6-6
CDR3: CASSYPTGVEEKLFF

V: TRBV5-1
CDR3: CASSLDEPPGTGELFF

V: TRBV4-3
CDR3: CASSQEAGGGALNEQFF

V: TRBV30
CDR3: CAWSEITGNQPQHF

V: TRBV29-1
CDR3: CSAEEGRTEAFF

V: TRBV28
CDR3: CASSPPGQGAREKLFF

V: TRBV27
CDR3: CATSRGGSSYNEQFF

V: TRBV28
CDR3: CASSSQGGYTF

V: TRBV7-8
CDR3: CASSLVRGQNTGELFF

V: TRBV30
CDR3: CAWGERGNTEAFF

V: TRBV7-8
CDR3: CASSLSPTVGYGYTF

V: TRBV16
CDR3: CASSQQMAGANVLTF

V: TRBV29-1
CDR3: CSVPHTVNTEAFF

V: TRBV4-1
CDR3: CASSQDGVYGYTF

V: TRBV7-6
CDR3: CASSLASGGPQETQYF

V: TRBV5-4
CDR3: CASSLVGGNTEAFF

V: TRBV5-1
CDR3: CASRQFSYEQYF

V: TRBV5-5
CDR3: CASSFQGQEYEQYF

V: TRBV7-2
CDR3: CASSLVGTSGGAGELFF

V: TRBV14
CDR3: CASSQRTSGGHGELFF

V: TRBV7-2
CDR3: CASSLESGRGTEAFF

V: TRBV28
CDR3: CATTAGGPAYEQYF

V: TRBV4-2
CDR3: CASSQDASTDTQYF

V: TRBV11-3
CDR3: CASSLALAGTVDTQYF

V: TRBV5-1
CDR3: CASSLGPAGSGELFF

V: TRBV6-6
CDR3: CASRRTVSSYNEQFF

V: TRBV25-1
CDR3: CAGSEPGGGGYNEQFF

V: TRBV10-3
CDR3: CATLDSSNQPQHF

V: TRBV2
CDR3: CASRPGTAYEQYF

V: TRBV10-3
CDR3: CAISGDSTYNEQFF

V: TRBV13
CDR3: CASSLAGMDTEAFF

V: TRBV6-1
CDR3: CARSESPSDTQYF

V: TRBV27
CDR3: CASSTPGRDKHEAFF

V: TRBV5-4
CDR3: CASRGTGASNYGYTF